These 2 T cell receptor beta chains were all obtained from the same sample, sequenced in a study of T-cell memory formation after mild COVID-19. TCRdb reprocessed the 5' RACE reads with MiXCR, giving one entry per CDR3 protein. The sample has 200,000 to 300,000 distinct CDR3 sequences, 15% seen once; the top ten hold more than 2%. Specimen: PBMCs or a T cell subset sorted from them (not recorded which). These receptors were obtained from an adult woman who had mild COVID-19 (a few samples of this study predate the infection). Cell type and time point are not known.

This clonotype occurred a few times. The rearrangement uses TRBV24-1 and TRBJ2-7; possibly TRBD1 or TRBD2 for D (5 bases each). Germline V gene data show CDR1 as KGHDR and CDR2 as SFDVKD. CDR3 size: 15 residues. Trimming removed 4 bases at V and 5 bases at J, with 17 bases between. This chain's CDR3 is CATSDPPGPPNEQYF. The CDR3, as DNA: TGTGCCACCAGTGACCCTCCGGGACCCCCGAACGAGCAGTACTTC.

The rearrangement uses TRBV20-1 and TRBJ2-1; 9 bases agree with TRBD1. Germline assignment: CDR1 DFQATT and CDR2 SNEGSKA (reference sequence). The CDR3 sequence is 14 residues long. The trim removed 5 bases at V and 4 bases at J, leaving 6 bases unmatched. In DNA form, the CDR3 reads TGCAGTGCTCAAAGACAGGGGGGATACAATGAGCAGTTCTTC. Translated, it gives CSAQRQGGYNEQFF.